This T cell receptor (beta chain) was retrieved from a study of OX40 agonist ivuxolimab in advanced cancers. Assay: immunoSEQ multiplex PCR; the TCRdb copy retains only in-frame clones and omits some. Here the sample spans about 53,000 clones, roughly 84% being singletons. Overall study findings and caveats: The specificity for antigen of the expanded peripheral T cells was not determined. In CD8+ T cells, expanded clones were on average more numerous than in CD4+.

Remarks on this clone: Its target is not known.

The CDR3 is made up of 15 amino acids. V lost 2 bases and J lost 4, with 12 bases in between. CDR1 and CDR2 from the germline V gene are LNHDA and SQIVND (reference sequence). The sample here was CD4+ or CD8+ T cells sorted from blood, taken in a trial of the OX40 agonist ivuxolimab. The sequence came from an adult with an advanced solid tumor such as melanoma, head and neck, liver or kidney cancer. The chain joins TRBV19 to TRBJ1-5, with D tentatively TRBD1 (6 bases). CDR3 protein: CASSIYGQGNQPQHF. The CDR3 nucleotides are TGTGCCAGTAGTATATACGGGCAGGGGAATCAGCCCCAGCATTTT.